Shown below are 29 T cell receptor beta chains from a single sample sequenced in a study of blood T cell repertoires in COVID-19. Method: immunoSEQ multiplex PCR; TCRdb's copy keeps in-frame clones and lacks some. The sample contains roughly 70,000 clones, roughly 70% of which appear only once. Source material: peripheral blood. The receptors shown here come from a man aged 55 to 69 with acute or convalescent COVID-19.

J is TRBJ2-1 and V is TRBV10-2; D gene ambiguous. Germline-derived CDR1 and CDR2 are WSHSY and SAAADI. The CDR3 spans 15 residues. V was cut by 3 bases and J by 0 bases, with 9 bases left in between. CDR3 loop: CASSEDSSSYNEQFF. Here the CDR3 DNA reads TGCGCCAGCAGTGAAGACTCCAGCTCCTACAATGAGCAGTTCTTC.

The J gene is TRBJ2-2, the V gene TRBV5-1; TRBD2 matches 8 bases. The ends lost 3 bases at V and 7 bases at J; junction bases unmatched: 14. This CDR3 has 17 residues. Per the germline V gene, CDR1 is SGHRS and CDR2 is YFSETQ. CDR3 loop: CASSSEPGGVDGGELFF. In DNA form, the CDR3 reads TGCGCCAGCAGCTCCGAACCCGGGGGGGTCGACGGCGGGGAGCTGTTTTTT.

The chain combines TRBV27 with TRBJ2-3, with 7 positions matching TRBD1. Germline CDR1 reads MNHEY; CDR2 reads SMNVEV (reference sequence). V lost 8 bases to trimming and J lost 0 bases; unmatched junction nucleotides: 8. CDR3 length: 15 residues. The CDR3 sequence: CASGRRTGSTDTQYF. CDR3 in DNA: TGTGCCAGCGGGCGGCGGACAGGAAGCACAGATACGCAGTATTTT.

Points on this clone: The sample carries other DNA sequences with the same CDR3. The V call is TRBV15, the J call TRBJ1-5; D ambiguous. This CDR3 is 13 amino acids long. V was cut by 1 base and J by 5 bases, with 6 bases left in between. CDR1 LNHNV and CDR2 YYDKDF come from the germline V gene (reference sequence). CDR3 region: CATSRVTDQPQHF. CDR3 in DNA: TGTGCCACCAGCAGAGTCACAGATCAGCCCCAGCATTTT.

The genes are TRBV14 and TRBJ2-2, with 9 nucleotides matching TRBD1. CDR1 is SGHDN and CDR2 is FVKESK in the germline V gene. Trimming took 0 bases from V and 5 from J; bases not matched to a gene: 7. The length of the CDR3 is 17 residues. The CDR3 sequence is CASSQEMGQGGTGELFF. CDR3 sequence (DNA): TGTGCCAGCAGCCAAGAGATGGGACAGGGAGGGACCGGGGAGCTGTTTTTT.

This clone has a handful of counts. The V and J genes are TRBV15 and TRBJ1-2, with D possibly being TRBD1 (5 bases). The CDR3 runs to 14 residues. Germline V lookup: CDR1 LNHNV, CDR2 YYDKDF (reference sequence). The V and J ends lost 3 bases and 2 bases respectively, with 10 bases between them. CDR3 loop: CATSRDTQNYGYTF. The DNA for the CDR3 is TGTGCCACCAGCAGGGACACTCAGAACTATGGCTACACCTTC.

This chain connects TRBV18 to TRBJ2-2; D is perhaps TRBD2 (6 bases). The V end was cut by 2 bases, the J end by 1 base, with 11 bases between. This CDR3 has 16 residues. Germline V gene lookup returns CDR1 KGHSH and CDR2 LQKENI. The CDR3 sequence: CASSPLGLQNTGELFF. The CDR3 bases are TGTGCCAGCTCACCATTGGGACTTCAGAACACCGGGGAGCTGTTTTTT.

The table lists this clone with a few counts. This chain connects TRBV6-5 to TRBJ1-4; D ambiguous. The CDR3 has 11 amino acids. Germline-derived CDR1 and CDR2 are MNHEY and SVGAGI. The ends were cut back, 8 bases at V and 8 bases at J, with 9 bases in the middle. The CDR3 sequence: CASPVPEKLFF. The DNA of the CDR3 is TGTGCCAGCCCAGTCCCCGAAAAACTGTTTTTT.

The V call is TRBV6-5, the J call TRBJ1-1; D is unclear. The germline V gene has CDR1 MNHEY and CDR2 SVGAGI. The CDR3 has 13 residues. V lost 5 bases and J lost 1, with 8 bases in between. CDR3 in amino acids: CASSTDKNTEAFF. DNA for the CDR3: TGTGCCAGCAGTACCGACAAGAACACTGAAGCTTTCTTT.

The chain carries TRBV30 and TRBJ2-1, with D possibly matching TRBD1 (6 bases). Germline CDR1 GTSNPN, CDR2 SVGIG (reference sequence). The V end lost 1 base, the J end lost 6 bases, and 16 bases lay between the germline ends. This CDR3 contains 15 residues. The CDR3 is CAWSARLTGGNEQFF. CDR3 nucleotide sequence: TGTGCCTGGAGTGCTCGATTGACAGGAGGCAATGAGCAGTTCTTC.

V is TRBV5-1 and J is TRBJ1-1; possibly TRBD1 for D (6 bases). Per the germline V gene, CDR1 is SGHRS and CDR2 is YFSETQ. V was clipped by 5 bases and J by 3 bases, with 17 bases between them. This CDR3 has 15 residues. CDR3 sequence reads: CASRNIQGGDTEAFF. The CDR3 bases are TGCGCCAGCAGAAATATTCAAGGGGGGGACACTGAAGCTTTCTTT.

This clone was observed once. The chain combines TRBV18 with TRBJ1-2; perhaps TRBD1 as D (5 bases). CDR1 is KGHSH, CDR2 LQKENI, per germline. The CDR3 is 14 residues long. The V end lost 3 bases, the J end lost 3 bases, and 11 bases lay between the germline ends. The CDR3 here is CASSPLAGDYGYTF. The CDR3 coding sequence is TGTGCCAGCTCACCGTTGGCGGGGGACTATGGCTACACCTTC.

CDR3 DNA: TGCGCCAGCAGCTTGGCCGGACAGGGGAACGGGTCACCCCTCCACTTT. Translated, it gives CASSLAGQGNGSPLHF. The rearrangement uses TRBV5-1 and TRBJ1-6, with 9 bases lining up with TRBD1. V dropped 0 bases and J dropped 10; count of bases not matched to a gene: 8. The germline gives CDR1 SGHRS, CDR2 YFSETQ. The CDR3 contains 16 residues.

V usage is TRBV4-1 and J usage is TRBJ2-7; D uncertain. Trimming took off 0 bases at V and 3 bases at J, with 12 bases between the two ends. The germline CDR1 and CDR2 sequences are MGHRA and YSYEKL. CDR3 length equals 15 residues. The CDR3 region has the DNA TGCGCCAGCAGCCAAGATGGAGTATACGGCTACGAGCAGTACTTC. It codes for CASSQDGVYGYEQYF.

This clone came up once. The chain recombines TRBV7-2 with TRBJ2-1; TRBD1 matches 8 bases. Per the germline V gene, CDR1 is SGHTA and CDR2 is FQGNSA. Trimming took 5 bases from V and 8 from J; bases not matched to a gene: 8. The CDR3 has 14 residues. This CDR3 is CASSPDRELDEQFF. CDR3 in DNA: TGTGCCAGCAGCCCGGACAGGGAGCTCGATGAGCAGTTCTTC.

CDR3 in amino acids: CASNGDRGEGTDTQYF. The CDR3 bases are TGTGCCAGCAACGGGGACAGGGGAGAGGGCACAGATACGCAGTATTTT. The chain carries TRBV2 and TRBJ2-3; TRBD1 aligns across 10 bases. J was trimmed by 1 base and V by 7 bases; bases with no gene match: 8. Germline V lookup: CDR1 SNHLY, CDR2 FYNNEI. This CDR3 region has 16 residues.

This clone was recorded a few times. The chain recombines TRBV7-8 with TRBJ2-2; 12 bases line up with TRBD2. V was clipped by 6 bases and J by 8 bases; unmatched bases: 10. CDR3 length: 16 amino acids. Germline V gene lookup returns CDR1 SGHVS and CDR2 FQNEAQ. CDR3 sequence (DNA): TGTGCCAGCAGTAAGACTAGCGGGGGCCTTGGAGGGGAGCTGTTTTTT. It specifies CASSKTSGGLGGELFF.

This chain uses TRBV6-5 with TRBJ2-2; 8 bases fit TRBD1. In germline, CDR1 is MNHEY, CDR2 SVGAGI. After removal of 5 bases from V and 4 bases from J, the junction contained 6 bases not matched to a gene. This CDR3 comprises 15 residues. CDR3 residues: CASSLTGGSTGELFF. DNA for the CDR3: TGTGCCAGCAGTCTAACAGGGGGGTCCACCGGGGAGCTGTTTTTT.

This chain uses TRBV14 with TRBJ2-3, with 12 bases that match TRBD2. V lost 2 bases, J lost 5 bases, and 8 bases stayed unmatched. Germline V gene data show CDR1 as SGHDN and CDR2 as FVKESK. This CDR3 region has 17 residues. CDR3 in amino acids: CASSQQTSGSAGDTQYF. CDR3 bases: TGTGCCAGCAGCCAACAGACTAGCGGGAGTGCCGGAGATACGCAGTATTTT.

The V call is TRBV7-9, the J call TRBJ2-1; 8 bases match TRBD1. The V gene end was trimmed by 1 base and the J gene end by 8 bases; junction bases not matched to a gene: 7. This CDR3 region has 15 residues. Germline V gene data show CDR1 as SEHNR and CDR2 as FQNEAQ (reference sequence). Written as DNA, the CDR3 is TGTGCCAGCAGCTTAGGGGCAGGGGGCTTTGATGAGCAGTTCTTC. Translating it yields CASSLGAGGFDEQFF.

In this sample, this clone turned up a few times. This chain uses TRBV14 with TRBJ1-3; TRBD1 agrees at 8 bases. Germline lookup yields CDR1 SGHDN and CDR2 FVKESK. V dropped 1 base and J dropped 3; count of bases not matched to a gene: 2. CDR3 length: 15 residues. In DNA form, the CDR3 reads TGTGCCAGCAGCCAAGCAGGGGGCTATGGAAACACCATATATTTT. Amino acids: CASSQAGGYGNTIYF.

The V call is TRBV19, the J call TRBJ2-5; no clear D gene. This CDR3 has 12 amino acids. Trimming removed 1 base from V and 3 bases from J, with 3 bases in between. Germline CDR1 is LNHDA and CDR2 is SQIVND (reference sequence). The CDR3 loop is CASSIGEETQYF. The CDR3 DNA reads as TGTGCCAGTAGTATAGGAGAAGAGACCCAGTACTTC. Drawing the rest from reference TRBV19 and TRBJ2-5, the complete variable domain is DGGITQSPKYLFRKEGQNVTLSCEQNLNHDAMYWYRQDPGQGLRLIYYSQIVNDFQKGDIAEGYSVSREKKESFPLTVTSAQKNPTAFYLCASSIGEETQYFGPGTRLLVL.

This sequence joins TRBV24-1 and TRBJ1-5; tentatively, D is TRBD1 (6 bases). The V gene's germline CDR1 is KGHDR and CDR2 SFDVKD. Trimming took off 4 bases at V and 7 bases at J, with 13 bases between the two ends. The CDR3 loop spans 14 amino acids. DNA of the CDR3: TGTGCCACCAGTGAGGCACAGGGTCGGCAGCCCCAGCATTTT. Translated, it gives CATSEAQGRQPQHF.

The CDR3 DNA is TGTGCCAGCAGCTCCTCCGCGGGGGGGGATAGGGGAGAGCAGTACGTC. This translates into CASSSSAGGDRGEQYV. This sequence joins TRBV5-4 and TRBJ2-7; 9 nucleotides line up with TRBD2. Trimming removed 3 bases from V and 7 bases from J; junction bases left unmatched: 14. In germline, CDR1 is SGHNT, CDR2 YYREEE (reference sequence). The CDR3 is 16 residues long.

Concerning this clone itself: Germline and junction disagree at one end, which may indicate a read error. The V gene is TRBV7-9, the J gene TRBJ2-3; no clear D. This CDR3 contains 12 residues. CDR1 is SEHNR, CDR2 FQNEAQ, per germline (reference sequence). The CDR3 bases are TGCGTTCACAGTCCCGTCACAGATACGCAGTATTTT. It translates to CVHSPVTDTQYF.

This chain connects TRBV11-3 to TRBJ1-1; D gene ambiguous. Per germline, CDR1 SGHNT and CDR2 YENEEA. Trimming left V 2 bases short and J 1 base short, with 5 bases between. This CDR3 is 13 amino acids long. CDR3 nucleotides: TGTGCCAGCAGCTTATCGAGGAACACTGAAGCTTTCTTT. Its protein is CASSLSRNTEAFF.

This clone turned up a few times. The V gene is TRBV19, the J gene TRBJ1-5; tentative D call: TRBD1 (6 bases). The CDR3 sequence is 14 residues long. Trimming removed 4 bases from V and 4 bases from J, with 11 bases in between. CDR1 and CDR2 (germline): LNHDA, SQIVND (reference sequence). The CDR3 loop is CASSNGQPNQPQHF. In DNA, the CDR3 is TGTGCCAGTAGTAATGGACAGCCAAATCAGCCCCAGCATTTT.

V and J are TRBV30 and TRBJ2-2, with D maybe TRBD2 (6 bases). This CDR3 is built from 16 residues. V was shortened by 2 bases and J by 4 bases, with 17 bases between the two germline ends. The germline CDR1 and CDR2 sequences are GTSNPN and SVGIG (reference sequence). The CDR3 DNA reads TGTGCCTGGAGTAATGTCCCGGGAGTAGGCACCGGGGAGCTGTTTTTT. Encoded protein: CAWSNVPGVGTGELFF.

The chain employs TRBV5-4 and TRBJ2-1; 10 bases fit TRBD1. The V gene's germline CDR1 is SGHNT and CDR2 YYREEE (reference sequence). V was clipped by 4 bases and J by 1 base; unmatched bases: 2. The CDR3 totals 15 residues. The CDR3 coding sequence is TGTGCCAGCAGCAAGGGACAGGGGTCCTACAATGAGCAGTTCTTC. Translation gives CASSKGQGSYNEQFF.